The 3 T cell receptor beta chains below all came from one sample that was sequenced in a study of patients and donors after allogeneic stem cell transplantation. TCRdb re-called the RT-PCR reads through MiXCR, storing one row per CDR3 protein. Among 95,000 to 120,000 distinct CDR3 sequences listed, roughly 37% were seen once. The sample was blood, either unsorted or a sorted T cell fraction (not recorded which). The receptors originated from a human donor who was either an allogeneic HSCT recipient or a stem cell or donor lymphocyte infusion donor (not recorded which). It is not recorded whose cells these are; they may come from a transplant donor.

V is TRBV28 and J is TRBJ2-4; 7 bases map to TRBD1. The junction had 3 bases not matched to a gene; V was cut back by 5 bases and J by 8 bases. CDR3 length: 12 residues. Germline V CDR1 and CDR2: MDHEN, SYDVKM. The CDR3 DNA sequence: TGTGCCAGCAGTCCACAGGGGTACATTCAGTACTTC. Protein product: CASSPQGYIQYF.

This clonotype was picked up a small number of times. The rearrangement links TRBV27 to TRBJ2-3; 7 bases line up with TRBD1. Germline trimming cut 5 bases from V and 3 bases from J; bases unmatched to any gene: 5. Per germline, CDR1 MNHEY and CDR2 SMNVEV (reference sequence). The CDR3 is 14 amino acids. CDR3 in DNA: TGTGCCAGCAGTATACGGGACAGAACAGATACGCAGTATTTT. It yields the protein CASSIRDRTDTQYF.

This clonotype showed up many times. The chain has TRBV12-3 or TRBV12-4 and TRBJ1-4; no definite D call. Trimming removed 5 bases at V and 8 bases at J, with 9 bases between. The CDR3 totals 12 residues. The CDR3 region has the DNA TGTGCCAGCAGTCCGGGAACCGAAAAACTGTTTTTT. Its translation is CASSPGTEKLFF.